This TCR beta chain came from a study of blood T cell repertoires in COVID-19. The Seattle patients, enrolled during active infection, were followed longitudinally. Per the original methods: Estimation of nucleated cell counts was performed using reference gene primer amplification. The assay was immunoSEQ multiplex PCR, and TCRdb's table has in-frame clones only and misses some. V, J and clone size are taken as reported in that table, and D and trimming were inferred from the DNA itself. The sample consists of fewer than 150,000 clones, nearly 90% of them appearing once. This CDR3 spans 15 amino acids. J gave up 5 bases and V 0 bases, and 6 bases lay outside the gene matches. Germline V gene data show CDR1 as MNHEY and CDR2 as SVGAGI.

The V and J genes are TRBV6-5 and TRBJ2-5; TRBD1 matches at 7 bases. The sequence derives from a woman in her sixties with COVID-19, enrolled during active disease. The sample consisted of peripheral blood. CDR3 in DNA: TGTGCCAGCAGTTACTCGTCCCGGACAGGCGAGACCCAGTACTTC. It specifies CASSYSSRTGETQYF.